The 8 T cell receptor beta chains presented below share a single source sample, sequenced in a study of CD8+CD57+ T cells in acquired aplastic anemia. The template used for profiling TCR beta VDJ and CDR3 was genomic DNA. One entry per CDR3 protein, called by TCRdb with MiXCR from the reads. Of around 170,000 distinct CDR3 sequences listed, 40% to 50% were seen once; the top ten hold about 9.7%. Patients selected for sequencing had displayed CD8+CD57+ cell expansion by flow cytometry. What was sequenced was sorted CD4+, CD8+, or CD8+CD57+ T cells (not recorded which) from PBMCs. The receptors originated from a human donor with aplastic anemia.

The chain is built from TRBV2 and TRBJ2-3; 9 bases align to TRBD2. The CDR3 is made up of 15 amino acids. In germline, CDR1 is SNHLY, CDR2 FYNNEI. The J segment lost 6 bases and the V segment lost 8 bases, leaving 12 bases of the junction unmatched. The CDR3, as DNA: TGTGCCAGCGTTGATACTAGCGGGCCTCTGGATACGCAGTATTTT. This codes for CASVDTSGPLDTQYF.

The CDR3 DNA is TGTGCCAGCAGTAAAACAGGGGGCCGGAGAGAGACCCAGTACTTC. It specifies CASSKTGGRRETQYF. V is TRBV12-3 or TRBV12-4 and J is TRBJ2-5; 9 bases are shared with TRBD1. CDR3 length: 15 amino acids. The V gene end was trimmed by 5 bases and the J gene end by 4 bases; junction bases not matched to a gene: 8.

The genes are TRBV19 and TRBJ1-1; TRBD1 matches at 8 bases. The CDR3 has 13 amino acids. The junction had 7 bases not matched to a gene; V was cut back by 9 bases and J by 4 bases. Germline V gives CDR1 LNHDA, CDR2 SQIVND (reference sequence). The CDR3 protein is CASGQGWGTEAFF. In nucleotides, the CDR3 is TGTGCCAGCGGACAGGGCTGGGGCACTGAAGCTTTCTTT.

The rearrangement links TRBV6-1 to TRBJ2-2, with TRBD2 identical over 8 bases. The CDR3 covers 17 residues. Germline CDR1 MNHNS, CDR2 SASEGT. Unmatched junction bases numbered 8, after V lost 5 bases and J lost 0 bases. Here the CDR3 DNA reads TGTGCCAGCAGTCCTCCAGCGGGAGTACCGAACACCGGGGAGCTGTTTTTT. It specifies CASSPPAGVPNTGELFF.

There are a few counts of this clonotype. This rearrangement joins TRBV10-3 to TRBJ2-7; 8 bases fit TRBD1. V shed 8 bases, J shed 3 bases, and the junction held 6 bases outside the gene matches. This CDR3 is built from 13 residues. CDR1 and CDR2 (germline): ENHRY, SYGVKD. Here the CDR3 DNA reads TGTGCCATCGGAGGCGGACAGGGCTACGAGCAGTACTTC. It encodes CAIGGGQGYEQYF.

The chain employs TRBV11-2 and TRBJ1-1; 7 nucleotides line up with TRBD1. CDR3 size: 17 residues. The junction had 16 bases not matched to a gene; V was cut back by 5 bases and J by 4 bases. CDR1 SGHAT and CDR2 FQNNGV come from the germline V gene. Here the CDR3 DNA reads TGTGCCAGCAGCCTGACAGGGATTCGGGGGCAGATCACTGAAGCTTTCTTT. Translation gives CASSLTGIRGQITEAFF.

DNA for the CDR3: TGTGCCAGTACAGGACAGGGTTTGAACACCGGGGAGCTGTTTTTT. It is translated as CASTGQGLNTGELFF. V gene TRBV19 combines with J gene TRBJ2-2; 8 bases match TRBD1. Germline CDR1 LNHDA, CDR2 SQIVND (reference sequence). The ends lost 7 bases at V and 1 base at J; junction bases unmatched: 5. The CDR3 runs to 15 residues. The full variable domain, its missing parts supplied by reference TRBV19 and TRBJ2-2, is DGGITQSPKYLFRKEGQNVTLSCEQNLNHDAMYWYRQDPGQGLRLIYYSQIVNDFQKGDIAEGYSVSREKKESFPLTVTSAQKNPTAFYLCASTGQGLNTGELFFGEGSRLTVL.

The genes are TRBV6-2 or TRBV6-3 and TRBJ2-4, with no clear D. The CDR3 runs to 15 residues. The germline V and J ends were trimmed by 3 bases and 0 bases, with 9 bases remaining between them. CDR1 is MNHEY and CDR2 is SVGEGT in the germline V gene. The chain's CDR3 is CASSYNGLAKNIQYF. The CDR3 coding sequence is TGTGCCAGCAGTTATAACGGCCTAGCCAAAAACATTCAGTACTTC.